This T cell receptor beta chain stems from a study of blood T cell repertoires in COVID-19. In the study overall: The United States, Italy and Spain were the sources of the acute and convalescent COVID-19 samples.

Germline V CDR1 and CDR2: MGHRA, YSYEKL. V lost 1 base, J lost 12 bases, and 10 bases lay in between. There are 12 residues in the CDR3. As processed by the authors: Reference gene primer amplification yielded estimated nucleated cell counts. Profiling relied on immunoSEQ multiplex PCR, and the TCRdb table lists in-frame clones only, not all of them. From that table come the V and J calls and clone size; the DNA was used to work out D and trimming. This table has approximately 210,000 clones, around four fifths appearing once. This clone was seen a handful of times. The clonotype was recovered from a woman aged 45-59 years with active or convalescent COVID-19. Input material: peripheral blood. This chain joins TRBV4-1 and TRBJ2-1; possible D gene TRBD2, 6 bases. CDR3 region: CASSQGLGRQFF. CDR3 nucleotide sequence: TGCGCCAGCAGCCAAGGACTAGGTCGGCAGTTCTTC.